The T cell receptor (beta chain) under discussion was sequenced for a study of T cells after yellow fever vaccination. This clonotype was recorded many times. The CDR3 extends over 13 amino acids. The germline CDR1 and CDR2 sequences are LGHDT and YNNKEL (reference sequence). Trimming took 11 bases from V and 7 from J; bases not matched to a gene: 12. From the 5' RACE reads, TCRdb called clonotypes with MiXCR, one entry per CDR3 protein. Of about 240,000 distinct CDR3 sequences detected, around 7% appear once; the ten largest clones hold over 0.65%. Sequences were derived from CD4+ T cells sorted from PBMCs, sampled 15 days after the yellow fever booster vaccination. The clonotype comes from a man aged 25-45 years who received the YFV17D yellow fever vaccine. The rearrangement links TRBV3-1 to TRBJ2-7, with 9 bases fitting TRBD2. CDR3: CAARASGMEEQYF. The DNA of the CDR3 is TGTGCCGCGCGGGCTAGCGGGATGGAGGAGCAGTACTTC.